These 31 T cell receptor beta chains were all obtained from the same sample, sequenced in a study of regulatory T cells in long-lasting Graves disease. The time point is: persistent/refractory GD, antithyroid drugs over 5 years with positive TRAb. PBMC-derived RNA was used for the TCR library. Assembly of TCR beta libraries relied on iRepertoire HTBI primers together with Arm-PCR of CDR3 regions. TCRdb passed the multiplex PCR reads through MiXCR, listing each CDR3 protein once. The data contain a few hundred thousand distinct CDR3 sequences, roughly 21% of them singletons. Sequences were derived from peripheral blood mononuclear cells (PBMCs), sampled when the disease was refractory, from a patient treated with antithyroid drugs. The receptors stem from a female donor with Graves disease.

V and J are TRBV7-2 and TRBJ2-7, with D perhaps TRBD1 (6 bases). CDR1 is SGHTA and CDR2 is FQGNSA in the germline V gene. The CDR3 is 14 residues long. With 4 bases removed from V and 2 bases from J, the gap between germline ends came to 12 bases. The CDR3 loop reads CASSSDRWAYEQYF. CDR3 coding DNA: TGTGCCAGCAGCTCGGACAGATGGGCCTACGAGCAGTACTTC.

CDR3 nucleotide sequence: TGTGCCAGCAGCTCACAGGACAGCCGGAATGAAAAACTGTTTTTT. Amino acid sequence: CASSSQDSRNEKLFF. The V and J genes are TRBV7-9 and TRBJ1-4; D may be TRBD1 (6 bases). Between the trimmed V and J ends, which lost 4 bases and 5 bases, there was a span of 14 bases. CDR3 length equals 15 residues. Germline V gene lookup returns CDR1 SEHNR and CDR2 FQNEAQ (reference sequence). The full variable domain, with the rest looked up from reference TRBV7-9 and TRBJ1-4, is DTGVSQNPRHKITKRGQNVTFRCDPISEHNRLYWYRQTLGQGPEFLTYFQNEAQLEKSRLLSDRFSAERPKGSFSTLEIQRTEQGDSAMYLCASSSQDSRNEKLFFGSGTQLSVL.

The chain links TRBV29-1 to TRBJ2-3; 9 bases fit TRBD1. There are 15 residues in the CDR3. CDR1 and CDR2 (germline): SQVTM, ANQGSEA. V shed 5 bases and J 2 bases; nucleotides not matched to a gene: 8. The CDR3 bases are TGCAGCGTTCGAAGGACAGGGGCCTTCACAGATACGCAGTATTTT. This codes for CSVRRTGAFTDTQYF.

This clonotype was seen at least ten times. This rearrangement joins TRBV2 to TRBJ1-2; TRBD1 matches at 8 bases. CDR1 and CDR2 from the germline V gene are SNHLY and FYNNEI. This CDR3 region has 14 residues. V gave up 4 bases and J gave up 6 bases; unmatched junction bases: 7. In DNA form, the CDR3 reads TGTGCCAGCAGTGTAGACAGGGGTAGGGATGGCTACACCTTC. It specifies CASSVDRGRDGYTF.

The chain couples TRBV28 to TRBJ2-5, with 12 bases identical to TRBD2. Germline trimming cut 3 bases from V and 2 bases from J; bases unmatched to any gene: 10. Germline V lookup: CDR1 MDHEN, CDR2 SYDVKM. CDR3 length: 18 residues. CDR3 DNA sequence: TGTGCCAGCAGTTTCTCTATTTCTAGCGGGAGGGCGCAAGAGACCCAGTACTTC. Its protein is CASSFSISSGRAQETQYF.

This clonotype was counted many times. The genes are TRBV28 and TRBJ2-4; 7 bases are a match to TRBD2. From germline, CDR1 is MDHEN and CDR2 SYDVKM. The CDR3 loop spans 14 amino acids. V lost 5 bases, J lost 8 bases, and 9 bases stayed unmatched. CDR3 in DNA: TGTGCCAGCAGTGGAGCGGGAACTGGAGACATTCAGTACTTC. This codes for CASSGAGTGDIQYF. The entire variable domain, with the rest obtained from reference TRBV28 and TRBJ2-4, is as follows: DVKVTQSSRYLVKRTGEKVFLECVQDMDHENMFWYRQDPGLGLRLIYFSYDVKMKEKGDIPEGYSVSREKKERFSLILESASTNQTSMYLCASSGAGTGDIQYFGAGTRLSVL.

This clonotype has a count of ten or more. The chain combines TRBV28 with TRBJ2-2; tentatively, D is TRBD1 (5 bases). Trimming shortened V by 3 bases and J by 5 bases, and 13 bases separated the two germline ends. In germline, CDR1 is MDHEN, CDR2 SYDVKM. This CDR3 is built from 15 residues. The CDR3 DNA is TGTGCCAGCAGTTTTTCGACAGAGCGAACCGGGGAGCTGTTTTTT. This gives the protein CASSFSTERTGELFF.

Only a few counts were recorded for this clonotype. The chain is built from TRBV9 and TRBJ2-5; TRBD2 agrees at 9 bases. The CDR3 loop spans 14 amino acids. J was trimmed by 5 bases and V by 4 bases; bases with no gene match: 6. Germline V gene data show CDR1 as SGDLS and CDR2 as YYNGEE. The CDR3 DNA reads TGTGCCAGCAGCCCTGCGGGGGGGTCGGAGACCCAGTACTTC. Translated: CASSPAGGSETQYF. The variable domain in full, with the rest retrieved from reference TRBV9 and TRBJ2-5, is DSGVTQTPKHLITATGQRVTLRCSPRSGDLSVYWYQQSLDQGLQFLIQYYNGEERAKGNILERFSAQQFPDLHSELNLSSLELGDSALYFCASSPAGGSETQYFGPGTRLLVL.

At least ten counts were recorded for this clonotype. This chain links TRBV6-1 with TRBJ2-7; D ambiguous. The V gene lost 0 bases and the J gene lost 9 bases, with 18 bases spanning the gap. Germline V gene sequence: CDR1 MNHNS, CDR2 SASEGT. The CDR3 consists of 15 residues. The CDR3 loop reads CASSEAVVPRWGQYF. The CDR3 DNA sequence: TGTGCCAGCAGTGAAGCCGTGGTTCCCAGGTGGGGGCAGTACTTC.

The chain employs TRBV2 and TRBJ1-4; perhaps TRBD1 as D (5 bases). Trimming pared 6 bases from V and 7 bases from J, leaving 21 bases between. CDR3 length: 16 residues. Germline V lookup: CDR1 SNHLY, CDR2 FYNNEI. The CDR3 here is CASSFHPGRLTEKLFF. In DNA form, the CDR3 reads TGTGCCAGCAGCTTCCACCCGGGACGGTTGACTGAAAAACTGTTTTTT. The full variable domain, in which reference TRBV2 and TRBJ1-4 provide the parts outside the CDR3, is EPEVTQTPSHQVTQMGQEVILRCVPISNHLYFYWYRQILGQKVEFLVSFYNNEISEKSEIFDDQFSVERPDGSNFTLKIRSTKLEDSAMYFCASSFHPGRLTEKLFFGSGTQLSVL.

The V gene is TRBV11-2, the J gene TRBJ1-3; D gene unclear. Germline assignment: CDR1 SGHAT and CDR2 FQNNGV. Trimming removed 10 bases at V and 0 bases at J, with 7 bases between. The CDR3 is made up of 12 amino acids. CDR3 nucleotides: TGTGCCACCCCAAGCTCTGGAAACACCATATATTTT. Translated: CATPSSGNTIYF. The full variable domain, rest sourced from reference TRBV11-2 and TRBJ1-3, is EAGVAQSPRYKIIEKRQSVAFWCNPISGHATLYWYQQILGQGPKLLIQFQNNGVVDDSQLPKDRFSAERLKGVDSTLKIQPAKLEDSAVYLCATPSSGNTIYFGEGSWLTVV.

Turning to this clonotype: One end of the junction fails to match germline, which may point to a read error. The chain joins TRBV20-1 to TRBJ2-5, with D unclear. CDR3 length: 13 residues. Germline V lookup: CDR1 DFQATT, CDR2 SNEGSKA (reference sequence). The CDR3 is CSVTLGNQEAQYF. The CDR3 region has the DNA TGCAGTGTCACCCTAGGGAACCAAGAGGCCCAGTACTTC.

This clonotype was seen ten or more times. The V and J genes are TRBV12-3 or TRBV12-4 and TRBJ1-1; TRBD1 agrees at 8 bases. Trimming took 6 bases from V and 4 from J; bases not matched to a gene: 13. This CDR3 has 16 amino acids. The CDR3 here is CASSKTGARLVTEAFF. The CDR3 bases are TGTGCCAGCAGCAAGACAGGGGCTCGCCTTGTCACTGAAGCTTTCTTT.

The chain links TRBV7-9 to TRBJ2-5; 7 bases align to TRBD1. The germline V gene has CDR1 SEHNR and CDR2 FQNEAQ (reference sequence). The CDR3 contains 15 residues. Germline trimming cut 6 bases from V and 2 bases from J; bases unmatched to any gene: 9. CDR3: CASSISQGVQETQYF. The CDR3 DNA reads TGTGCCAGCAGTATTAGCCAGGGGGTACAAGAGACCCAGTACTTC.

This clonotype was found many times. The gene calls are TRBV18 and TRBJ2-4; D might be TRBD1 (6 bases). There are 16 residues in the CDR3. Germline V gene sequence: CDR1 KGHSH, CDR2 LQKENI. V was shortened by 4 bases and J by 0 bases, with 13 bases between the two germline ends. CDR3 residues: CASSRSGQLAKNIQYF. The CDR3 DNA reads TGTGCCAGCTCACGGTCCGGACAGCTAGCCAAAAACATTCAGTACTTC.

V gene TRBV7-2 combines with J gene TRBJ2-2, with 9 bases aligning to TRBD1. The CDR3 runs to 15 residues. Per germline, CDR1 SGHTA and CDR2 FQGNSA. V was pared by 6 bases and J by 5 bases, with 7 bases of the junction left unmatched. CDR3 loop: CASRPEQGATGELFF. The CDR3 region has the DNA TGTGCCAGCAGACCGGAACAGGGGGCAACCGGGGAGCTGTTTTTT.

This clonotype was picked up many times. The J gene is TRBJ2-5, the V gene TRBV3-1; 8 nucleotides line up with TRBD1. CDR1 is LGHDT and CDR2 is YNNKEL in the germline V gene (reference sequence). V lost 5 bases to trimming and J lost 13 bases; unmatched junction nucleotides: 15. The CDR3 spans 14 residues. CDR3: CASSSGTGTVLAYF. The CDR3, as DNA: TGTGCCAGCAGCTCCGGGACAGGAACAGTCCTAGCGTACTTC.

Worth noting for this clonotype: The limits of the CDR3 on the DNA are not certain, so only TCRdb's listed CDR3 is given. The V call is TRBV12-3 or TRBV12-4, the J call TRBJ2-5. The CDR3 is made up of 22 amino acids, end residues included. The chain's CDR3 is CASSLGLGSNYGYTFGSGTQYF.

This clonotype was detected ten times or more. V is TRBV12-3 or TRBV12-4 and J is TRBJ2-5; 7 bases are shared with TRBD2. V trimming: 5 bases; J trimming: 1 base; junction bases outside the gene matches: 7. CDR3 length: 15 amino acids. The CDR3: CASSALGGSQETQYF. In nucleotides, the CDR3 is TGTGCCAGCAGTGCCCTCGGGGGGAGCCAAGAGACCCAGTACTTC.

This clonotype was counted a few times. The gene calls are TRBV5-4 and TRBJ1-5; 11 bases map to TRBD1. Trimming cost V 4 bases and J 7 bases; bases outside gene matches: 7. The germline V gene encodes CDR1 SGHNT and CDR2 YYREEE (reference sequence). The CDR3 is 15 amino acids. CDR3 region: CASSEGQGVGQPQHF. CDR3 nucleotides: TGTGCCAGCAGCGAGGGACAGGGGGTAGGCCAGCCCCAGCATTTT.

This clonotype came up a few times. The chain couples TRBV5-1 to TRBJ2-7; TRBD2 matches 7 bases. Germline CDR1 is SGHRS and CDR2 is YFSETQ. J was trimmed by 4 bases and V by 2 bases; bases with no gene match: 9. The CDR3 sequence is 15 residues long. The CDR3 protein is CASSFGTTEGYEQYF. The CDR3 coding sequence is TGCGCCAGCAGCTTCGGGACTACCGAGGGGTACGAGCAGTACTTC.

The chain uses TRBV6-1 and TRBJ2-3; TRBD1 agrees at 8 bases. The CDR3 is 14 residues long. V shed 3 bases and J 4 bases; nucleotides not matched to a gene: 3. Germline V gives CDR1 MNHNS, CDR2 SASEGT. CDR3 bases: TGTGCCAGCAGTGACAGGGGGCTCTCAGATACGCAGTATTTT. Translating it yields CASSDRGLSDTQYF.

The chain is built from TRBV5-8 and TRBJ2-5, with 7 positions matching TRBD2. The CDR3 has 16 amino acids. V trimming: 3 bases; J trimming: 5 bases; junction bases outside the gene matches: 13. Germline V CDR1 and CDR2: SGHTS, YDEGEE. For the CDR3, the DNA is TGTGCCAGCAGCTCCCACTCGACTAGCTTTGGGGAGACCCAGTACTTC. Protein: CASSSHSTSFGETQYF.

Ten or more counts support this clonotype. J is TRBJ2-4 and V is TRBV11-3; TRBD1 might be the D (5 bases). CDR3 length: 15 amino acids. The V end lost 0 bases, the J end lost 8 bases, and 14 bases lay between the germline ends. Germline CDR1 is SGHNT and CDR2 is YENEEA. CDR3 in DNA: TGTGCCAGCAGCTTAGATCAAGGGGTGTGGGACATTCAGTACTTC. The encoded protein is CASSLDQGVWDIQYF.

The V call is TRBV6-2 or TRBV6-3, the J call TRBJ2-3; TRBD2 matches 11 bases. CDR1 is MNHEY, CDR2 SVGEGT, per germline. This CDR3 is 14 amino acids long. V gave up 6 bases and J gave up 5 bases; unmatched junction bases: 4. The CDR3 here is CASRGLAEVDTQYF. As DNA, the CDR3 is TGTGCCAGCAGGGGACTAGCGGAGGTAGATACGCAGTATTTT.

This clonotype has more than one count but fewer than ten. This chain links TRBV6-1 with TRBJ1-5; 9 nucleotides align to TRBD1. CDR3 length equals 14 residues. The trim removed 6 bases at V and 5 bases at J, leaving 5 bases unmatched. The germline V gene encodes CDR1 MNHNS and CDR2 SASEGT. The CDR3: CASSGGTGYQPQHF. The CDR3 DNA is TGTGCCAGCAGCGGCGGGACAGGGTATCAGCCCCAGCATTTT.

This clonotype was observed many times. The chain combines TRBV28 with TRBJ1-6; D gene ambiguous. In germline, CDR1 is MDHEN, CDR2 SYDVKM. The CDR3 has 15 residues. V was clipped by 6 bases and J by 7 bases, with 16 bases between them. In DNA, the CDR3 is TGTGCCAGCAGAGCTAGGGCGTTGGGGAATTCACCCCTCCACTTT. Residues: CASRARALGNSPLHF.

The sample holds many counts of this clonotype. The chain uses TRBV7-8 and TRBJ2-5; D unresolved. This CDR3 is 13 amino acids long. Trimming shortened V by 1 base and J by 4 bases, and 7 bases separated the two germline ends. The germline V gene has CDR1 SGHVS and CDR2 FQNEAQ. The CDR3 sequence is CASSLDLVETQYF. Written as DNA, the CDR3 is TGTGCCAGCAGCTTAGATCTTGTAGAGACCCAGTACTTC.

This clonotype was seen many times. V and J are TRBV6-4 and TRBJ1-1, with 9 bases aligning to TRBD1. The CDR3 contains 15 residues. The germline V gene has CDR1 MRHNA and CDR2 SNTAGT. Losses at the gene ends were 5 bases for V and 5 bases for J; bases not matched to a gene: 9. The CDR3 sequence: CASSSPDRGNTEAFF. The CDR3 coding sequence is TGTGCCAGCAGTTCACCCGACAGGGGGAATACTGAAGCTTTCTTT.

This clonotype was seen at least ten times. This sequence joins TRBV11-2 and TRBJ1-4, with TRBD1 matching 8 bases. Germline values: CDR1 SGHAT, CDR2 FQNNGV. This CDR3 is built from 15 residues. The V and J ends lost 4 bases and 5 bases, in that order; junction bases with no gene match: 6. The CDR3 DNA reads as TGTGCCAGCAGCTCCAACAGGGGGGGGAATGAAAAACTGTTTTTT. Protein: CASSSNRGGNEKLFF.

Ten or more counts support this clonotype. The genes are TRBV3-1 and TRBJ1-6; no firm D call. Germline-derived CDR1 and CDR2 are LGHDT and YNNKEL (reference sequence). This CDR3 contains 13 residues. The V gene lost 2 bases and the J gene lost 10 bases, with 9 bases spanning the gap. This CDR3 reads CASSQLTGSPLHF. The CDR3 region has the DNA TGTGCCAGCAGCCAATTGACGGGATCACCCCTCCACTTT.